This T cell receptor (beta chain) was documented in a study of early T cells in non-severe SARS-CoV-2 infection. Ten or more counts support this clonotype. Trimming removed 6 bases from V and 4 bases from J, with 7 bases in between. From germline, CDR1 is MNHNS and CDR2 SASEGT. The CDR3 runs to 11 residues. TCRdb itself ran the 5' RACE reads through MiXCR, one entry per CDR3 protein. There are roughly 99,000 distinct CDR3 sequences in the sample; around 10% occur only once, and approximately 6.9% lies in the top ten. Material: whole blood. This clonotype was obtained from an adult who was a healthcare worker with PCR-confirmed SARS-CoV-2 infection or an uninfected control (not recorded which). The chain employs TRBV6-1 and TRBJ2-7, with D possibly TRBD1 on 6 matching bases. The CDR3 loop is CASRDRYEQYF. The CDR3 region has the DNA TGTGCCAGCAGGGACAGATACGAGCAGTACTTC.